This TCR beta chain is drawn from a study of CD8 T cells in Susac syndrome. Broader study findings: The study admitted that it had a relatively small number of individuals in its TCR sequencing and HLA analysis.

Sequencing of TCR beta covered CD8+ and CD4+ T cells obtained from blood. Negative magnetic isolation gave CD8+ and CD4+ cells; FACS enriched CD8+ TEMRA. About this clonotype: Antigen specificity is unknown.

Germline V gene lookup returns CDR1 DFQATT and CDR2 SNEGSKA (reference sequence). Unmatched junction bases numbered 14, after V lost 3 bases and J lost 5 bases. The CDR3 totals 16 residues. RNA totalling roughly 0.5 to 1 ug underwent reverse transcription with random hexamers. TCRdb independently ran MiXCR on the immunoSEQ multiplex PCR reads; one entry per CDR3 protein. The sample has about 190,000 distinct CDR3 sequences; 85% to 95% are singletons. Sample: CD4+ T cells from PBMCs. The receptor was derived from a human donor in good health. The rearrangement links TRBV20-1 to TRBJ2-5; 8 bases agree with TRBD2. CDR3 protein: CSASLAHLGGAETQYF. Here the CDR3 DNA reads TGCAGTGCTAGTTTGGCTCACCTCGGGGGGGCGGAGACCCAGTACTTC.